The 18 T cell receptor beta chains presented below share a single source sample, sequenced in a study of CD8 T cells in Susac syndrome. The RNA input was about 0.5 to 1 ug, and it was reverse transcribed with random hexamers. One entry per CDR3 protein, called by TCRdb with MiXCR from the immunoSEQ multiplex PCR reads. There are about 120,000 distinct CDR3 sequences in the sample; approximately 91% occur only once, and 0.11% to 0.15% lies in the top ten. Material for sequencing was CD4+ T cells from PBMCs. Receptors originate from a human donor in good health.

The rearrangement joins TRBV20-1 to TRBJ2-2, with TRBD2 matching over 10 bases. The CDR3 length is 17 residues. J was trimmed by 5 bases and V by 0 bases; bases with no gene match: 9. Germline assignment: CDR1 DFQATT and CDR2 SNEGSKA (reference sequence). CDR3 bases: TGCAGTGCTAGAGATAGGCTAGCGGGAGTTCGGACCGGGGAGCTGTTTTTT. Translating it yields CSARDRLAGVRTGELFF.

This chain connects TRBV28 to TRBJ1-4; weak D call: TRBD1 (5 bases). Trimming cost V 3 bases and J 0 bases, with 14 bases left between them. The CDR3 runs 17 residues. The germline V gene has CDR1 MDHEN and CDR2 SYDVKM. This chain's CDR3 is CASSFRPGDPTNEKLFF. DNA for the CDR3: TGTGCCAGCAGTTTTCGTCCGGGGGACCCAACTAATGAAAAACTGTTTTTT.

The chain is built from TRBV5-1 and TRBJ1-2; D is unresolved. V lost 0 bases and J 8 bases, leaving 11 bases between the germline ends. CDR1 SGHRS and CDR2 YFSETQ come from the germline V gene. CDR3 size: 13 residues. The CDR3 sequence is CASSLEATGGYTF. The CDR3 coding sequence is TGCGCCAGCAGCTTGGAGGCGACGGGCGGCTACACCTTC.

CDR3 bases: TGTGCCAGCAACTTCGGGACAGCGGTTTGTCAGCCCCAGCATTTT. Translating gives CASNFGTAVCQPQHF. This chain connects TRBV7-6 to TRBJ1-5; 7 nucleotides match TRBD1. CDR1 and CDR2 from the germline V gene are SGHVS and FNYEAQ. This CDR3 spans 15 amino acids. Losses at the gene ends were 7 bases for V and 6 bases for J; bases not matched to a gene: 12.

The chain couples TRBV7-9 to TRBJ1-1; D ambiguous. Germline-derived CDR1 and CDR2 are SEHNR and FQNEAQ (reference sequence). V lost 5 bases and J lost 2, with 9 bases in between. The CDR3 spans 13 residues. Here the CDR3 reads CASSDRHNTEAFF. In DNA form, the CDR3 reads TGTGCCAGCAGCGACCGACACAACACTGAAGCTTTCTTT.

This clonotype was recorded once. The chain has TRBV12-1 and TRBJ1-2. TRBV12-1 is termed a pseudogene. CDR3 length equals 12 residues. The CDR3 DNA follows: TGTGCCAGCAGCTTTGAATCCGATGGCTACACCTTC. Its translation: CASSFESDGYTF.

This clonotype showed up just once. The rearrangement joins TRBV10-2 to TRBJ1-1; 7 positions match TRBD1. The CDR3 consists of 11 residues. Germline V gives CDR1 WSHSY, CDR2 SAAADI. Trimming took 6 bases from V and 8 from J; bases not matched to a gene: 3. In DNA, the CDR3 is TGCGCCAGCAGGGACAGGAAAGAAGCTTTCTTT. It yields the protein CASRDRKEAFF.

The CDR3 reads CSARDLKQGPYNEQFF. In DNA form, the CDR3 reads TGCAGTGCTAGAGATTTAAAACAGGGCCCCTACAATGAGCAGTTCTTC. The gene calls are TRBV20-1 and TRBJ2-1, with D perhaps matching TRBD1 (6 bases). Trimming shortened V by 0 bases and J by 2 bases, and 14 bases separated the two germline ends. This CDR3 has 16 amino acids. Germline V gene data show CDR1 as DFQATT and CDR2 as SNEGSKA (reference sequence).

J is TRBJ2-2 and V is TRBV7-2; D might be TRBD1 (6 bases). The V gene lost 6 bases and the J gene lost 5 bases, with 13 bases spanning the gap. Germline-derived CDR1 and CDR2 are SGHTA and FQGNSA. This CDR3 spans 14 amino acids. The CDR3 region is CASRTDRRTGELFF. The CDR3 nucleotides read TGTGCCAGCAGGACCGACAGGCGGACCGGGGAGCTGTTTTTT.

This chain uses TRBV5-4 with TRBJ1-4; no clear D. CDR1 is SGHNT, CDR2 YYREEE, per germline (reference sequence). The germline V and J ends were trimmed by 0 bases and 5 bases, with 8 bases remaining between them. CDR3 length: 14 residues. The CDR3 loop is CASSLAGPNEKLFF. CDR3 DNA: TGTGCCAGCAGCTTGGCCGGGCCGAATGAAAAACTGTTTTTT.

The chain joins TRBV29-1 to TRBJ2-1; the match to TRBD2 covers 11 bases. Losses at the gene ends were 6 bases for V and 3 bases for J; bases not matched to a gene: 7. Germline CDR1 SQVTM, CDR2 ANQGSEA. The CDR3 sequence is 15 residues long. The CDR3 loop reads CSVSSGGGLYNEQFF. CDR3 in DNA: TGCAGCGTGAGTAGCGGGGGGGGTCTCTACAATGAGCAGTTCTTC.

CDR3 nucleotides: TGTGCCAGCTCACCACCCACGGTCAGCTCCTACAATGAGCAGTTCTTC. Residues: CASSPPTVSSYNEQFF. The V call is TRBV18, the J call TRBJ2-1, with D unresolved. The V end lost 0 bases, the J end lost 0 bases, and 9 bases lay between the germline ends. In germline, CDR1 is KGHSH, CDR2 LQKENI. The CDR3 has 16 amino acids.

This sequence joins TRBV4-1 and TRBJ2-7; D is unclear. Trimming removed 4 bases at V and 3 bases at J, with 10 bases between. The CDR3 is made up of 13 amino acids. The V gene's germline CDR1 is MGHRA and CDR2 YSYEKL. The CDR3: CASSPDALYEQYF. The DNA for the CDR3 is TGCGCCAGCAGCCCAGACGCTCTCTACGAGCAGTACTTC.

This chain uses TRBV7-3 with TRBJ2-2; 8 bases fit TRBD2. Germline-derived CDR1 and CDR2 are SGHTA and FQGTGA. The V segment lost 5 bases and the J segment 6 bases; nucleotides outside the gene matches: 14. CDR3 length: 17 residues. DNA for the CDR3: TGTGCCAGCAGCCTCTACCGGGAGGGCCTTTTCTCCGGGGAGCTGTTTTTT. This translates into CASSLYREGLFSGELFF. Supplemented by reference TRBV7-3 and TRBJ2-2, the full variable domain reads GAGVSQTPSNKVTEKGKYVELRCDPISGHTALYWYRQSLGQGPEFLIYFQGTGAADDSGLPNDRFFAVRPEGSVSTLKIQRTERGDSAVYLCASSLYREGLFSGELFFGEGSRLTVL.

This chain uses TRBV19 with TRBJ2-2, with TRBD1 identical over 7 bases. Per the germline V gene, CDR1 is LNHDA and CDR2 is SQIVND (reference sequence). V lost 9 bases, J lost 6 bases, and 10 bases stayed unmatched. The CDR3 runs to 14 residues. The CDR3 protein is CASRQGGRAGELFF. The CDR3 DNA is TGTGCCAGCCGACAGGGTGGGCGAGCCGGGGAGCTGTTTTTT.

This rearrangement joins TRBV6-2 or TRBV6-3 to TRBJ2-6; possibly TRBD1 for D (5 bases). This CDR3 region has 18 residues. The V end lost 2 bases, the J end lost 0 bases, and 14 bases lay between the germline ends. The germline V gene encodes CDR1 MNHEY and CDR2 SVGEGT. The CDR3 coding sequence is TGTGCCAGCAGTTACGCGGCAGGGCTAAGCTCTGGGGCCAACGTCCTGACTTTC. It yields the protein CASSYAAGLSSGANVLTF.

This clonotype was found once. This chain connects TRBV9 to TRBJ1-1, with TRBD1 matching over 8 bases. J gave up 8 bases and V 3 bases, and 3 bases lay outside the gene matches. The CDR3 contains 12 residues. In germline, CDR1 is SGDLS, CDR2 YYNGEE. The CDR3 nucleotides are TGTGCCAGCAGCGCCCAGGGGGCCGAAGCTTTCTTT. Amino acids: CASSAQGAEAFF.

V gene TRBV20-1 combines with J gene TRBJ2-7; 7 positions match TRBD2. Germline CDR1 is DFQATT and CDR2 is SNEGSKA (reference sequence). V shed 1 base and J 7 bases; nucleotides not matched to a gene: 10. The CDR3 runs to 14 residues. Here the CDR3 reads CSARVASGGFEQYF. The CDR3 DNA reads TGCAGTGCTAGAGTCGCCTCGGGGGGTTTTGAGCAGTACTTC.